The table lists the clone carrying this T cell receptor beta chain with a few counts. These data originate in a study of Ad26.COV2.S vaccination and SARS-CoV-2 variants. Germline CDR1 reads SNHLY; CDR2 reads FYNNEI. V was cut by 7 bases and J by 5 bases, with 17 bases left in between. The CDR3 covers 14 residues. Regarding treatment: approximately 18 received Ad26.COV2.S at low or high dose, single or two shots; several received placebo; per-sample allocation not given. Vaccine and placebo recipients were sampled on day 63 after the first injection. As its vector, the vaccine had Ad26, which expressed Wuhan-strain SARS-CoV-2 spike. Profiled with immunoSEQ multiplex PCR; TCRdb holds only in-frame clones, not every one. The profile covers about 320,000 clones, with 75% to 90% appearing a single time and around 5.5% taken by the ten largest.

This material consisted of peripheral blood, taken in a trial of Ad26.COV2.S vaccine versus placebo. The chain couples TRBV2 to TRBJ2-5; possible D gene TRBD2, 6 bases. This receptor was obtained from a person aged 18-60 years who received the Ad26.COV2.S COVID-19 vaccine or a placebo. The CDR3 coding sequence is TGTGCCAGCAACTACGGGGGAGTCCCGGAGACCCAGTACTTC. This gives the protein CASNYGGVPETQYF. The full variable domain, its missing parts supplied by reference TRBV2 and TRBJ2-5, is EPEVTQTPSHQVTQMGQEVILRCVPISNHLYFYWYRQILGQKVEFLVSFYNNEISEKSEIFDDQFSVERPDGSNFTLKIRSTKLEDSAMYFCASNYGGVPETQYFGPGTRLLVL.